This TCR beta chain derives from a study of tumor-infiltrating lymphocytes in primary liver carcinoma. Across the study: Spanning 4.2 to 10 cm, the tumors were T1-T3 N0M0. Study conclusions and caveats: Tumor region pairs shared more overlap than did tumor-adjacent and tumor-blood pairs. Significantly larger top-250-clone fractions were found in tumors than in blood (p = 0.039).

Trimming cost V 5 bases and J 0 bases, with 13 bases left between them. The germline CDR1 and CDR2 sequences are MDHEN and SYDVKM. The CDR3 is 15 residues long. Synthesis of TCR beta cDNA was carried out from 450 to 650 ng total RNA with a constant-region primer. For TCR beta, libraries were produced by three nested multiplex PCR rounds using slightly modified ARM-PCR. Two initial PCR rounds of around 10 cycles each paired TRBV1-TRBV30 forward primers with a C-beta reverse primer. TCRdb recomputed calls from the multiplex PCR reads with MiXCR, one row per CDR3 protein. This sample has about 99,000 distinct CDR3 sequences, with approximately 68% found just once. The roughly 19-33 mg bulk tissue piece was not sorted before simultaneous RNA and DNA extraction. This clonotype was counted between two and nine times. What it recognizes is unknown.

This clonotype was sampled from a woman between 55 and 75 years old with primary liver carcinoma and hepatitis B virus infection. The chain links TRBV28 to TRBJ1-1; a possible D gene is TRBD1 (6 bases). Sequencing was done on a sample of liver tumor tissue from sampling region 5. The subset was: tumor region T5, tumor centre. The DNA of the CDR3 is TGTGCCAGCAGTCCTGCGGACAGCTTGAACACTGAAGCTTTCTTT. Translating gives CASSPADSLNTEAFF.